This T cell receptor (beta chain) was recorded in a study of blood T cell repertoires in COVID-19. At the level of the study: The United States, Italy and Spain provided the acute and convalescent COVID-19 samples. From T cells, B-cell-depleted T cells, or PBMCs came the material, which was cDNA or gDNA.

Looked up from germline, CDR1 is SGHDT and CDR2 is YYEEEE. The CDR3 runs 19 residues. V gave up 3 bases and J gave up 9 bases; unmatched junction bases: 16. As processed by the authors: Reference gene primer amplification yielded estimated nucleated cell counts. Only in-frame clones appear in the TCRdb table, and some are missing; sequencing was by immunoSEQ multiplex PCR. The D gene and trimming were derived from the DNA, and the V and J assignments and clone size from that table. The table shows around 380,000 clones, with roughly 80% occurring only once. Sequenced: peripheral blood. The V and J genes are TRBV5-6 and TRBJ2-3, with TRBD2 identical over 16 bases. The receptor was derived from a human donor with acute or convalescent COVID-19. The donor label of this sample is uncertain. CDR3 in DNA: TGTGCCAGCAGCTGGAGAATTACTGGGACTAGCGGGAGGGTCGTAACGCAGTATTTT. Amino acid sequence: CASSWRITGTSGRVVTQYF.